These 5 T cell receptor beta chains were all obtained from the same sample, sequenced in a study of cytomegalovirus exposure and HLA in healthy donors. The PCR employed 60 Vbeta primers together with 13 Jbeta primers. The table came from immunoSEQ multiplex PCR; TCRdb's copy has only in-frame clones and leaves some out. The sample lists under 200,000 clones; around 79% were seen once. Sequencing used PBMCs. These receptors all stem from a female donor in good health and CMV-seronegative.

The rearrangement links TRBV2 to TRBJ2-7; the D is unclear. Trimming removed 5 bases from V and 6 bases from J, with 8 bases in between. Looked up from germline, CDR1 is SNHLY and CDR2 is FYNNEI. This CDR3 is 11 amino acids long. CDR3 sequence: CASSIRFEQYF. CDR3 nucleotides: TGTGCCAGCAGTATCCGGTTCGAGCAGTACTTC.

The chain's CDR3 is CASSYVTANYGYTF. The CDR3 nucleotides are TGTGCCAGCAGTTACGTGACAGCCAACTATGGCTACACCTTC. The chain joins TRBV6-6 to TRBJ1-2; D is possibly TRBD1 (5 bases). Trimming removed 2 bases from V and 2 bases from J, with 9 bases in between. The CDR3 totals 14 residues. The germline V gene encodes CDR1 MNHNY and CDR2 SVGAGI (reference sequence).

This chain joins TRBV7-6 and TRBJ2-1; no reliable D call. There are 18 residues in the CDR3. The V end was cut by 1 base, the J end by 0 bases, with 16 bases between. Germline V gene data show CDR1 as SGHVS and CDR2 as FNYEAQ. The CDR3 protein is CASSLVRHPRNSYNEQFF. For the CDR3, the DNA is TGTGCCAGCAGCTTAGTACGGCACCCTAGAAACTCCTACAATGAGCAGTTCTTC.

The J gene is TRBJ2-7, the V gene TRBV7-8; D is perhaps TRBD1 (6 bases). The CDR3 runs 14 residues. The germline V and J ends were trimmed by 5 bases and 2 bases, with 13 bases remaining between them. Germline CDR1 and CDR2: SGHVS and FQNEAQ. This chain's CDR3 is CASSHAQGPYEQYF. CDR3 DNA: TGTGCCAGCAGCCACGCCCAGGGGCCCTACGAGCAGTACTTC.

This clone has only one observation. The CDR3 spells CASSRQSSSQETQYF. The CDR3 DNA reads TGTGCCAGTAGCCGACAGTCTTCATCCCAAGAGACCCAGTACTTC. V gene TRBV19 combines with J gene TRBJ2-5; D is perhaps TRBD1 (5 bases). CDR1 and CDR2 from the germline V gene are LNHDA and SQIVND (reference sequence). The CDR3 covers 15 residues. V was cut by 6 bases and J by 1 base, with 15 bases left in between.